These 15 T cell receptor beta chains share one sample of origin, sequenced in a study of Graves' ophthalmopathy and Graves' hyperthyroidism. From RNA, the CDR3 regions of TCR beta chains were amplified and sequenced. First-round RT-PCR used HTBI primers; second-round multiplex PCR followed. TCRdb re-derived calls from the multiplex PCR reads in MiXCR, one entry per CDR3 protein. The table lists 350,000 to 450,000 distinct CDR3 sequences, approximately 20% of them singletons. The specimen was peripheral blood. These receptors came from a woman under 30 with Graves' ophthalmopathy.

The sample holds many counts of this clonotype. The J gene is TRBJ2-7, the V gene TRBV4-1, with TRBD2 matching 7 bases. Germline V gene sequence: CDR1 MGHRA, CDR2 YSYEKL. The CDR3 has 15 amino acids. After removal of 2 bases from V and 3 bases from J, the junction contained 7 bases not matched to a gene. CDR3 sequence reads: CASSQMGGEGYEQYF. CDR3 DNA: TGCGCCAGCAGCCAAATGGGGGGGGAGGGCTACGAGCAGTACTTC.

As regards this clonotype: The CDR3 ends on some other residue instead of the conserved phenylalanine or tryptophan, so this is likely a read error. This chain joins TRBV25-1 and TRBJ2-6; the D call may be TRBD1 or TRBD2 (5 bases each). This CDR3 comprises 18 residues. V lost 3 bases to trimming and J lost 2 bases, with 17 bases between them. Germline-derived CDR1 and CDR2 are MGHDK and SYGVNS. The CDR3 DNA reads as TGTGCCAGCAGTGACACCCACCCCGGGGCAGCTGGGGCCAACGTCCTGACTTCC. Translating it yields CASSDTHPGAAGANVLTS.

The sample holds many counts of this clonotype. The rearrangement joins TRBV6-5 to TRBJ2-2, with D perhaps TRBD2 (5 bases). Germline loops: CDR1 MNHEY, CDR2 SVGAGI. The germline V and J ends were trimmed by 2 bases and 5 bases, with 12 bases remaining between them. The CDR3 has 15 amino acids. The CDR3 sequence: CASSYRPPGTGELFF. The CDR3, as DNA: TGTGCCAGCAGTTACCGACCCCCGGGGACCGGGGAGCTGTTTTTT.

Ten or more counts support this clonotype. The genes are TRBV7-8 and TRBJ1-6; 9 nucleotides align to TRBD1. The length of the CDR3 is 14 residues. V shed 5 bases, J shed 8 bases, and the junction held 4 bases outside the gene matches. Per the germline V gene, CDR1 is SGHVS and CDR2 is FQNEAQ. CDR3 amino acids: CASSPGQGYSPLHF. The CDR3 region has the DNA TGTGCCAGCAGCCCGGGACAGGGTTATTCACCCCTCCACTTT.

The V and J genes are TRBV20-1 and TRBJ1-2, with D possibly TRBD1 on 5 matching bases. CDR1 DFQATT and CDR2 SNEGSKA come from the germline V gene (reference sequence). V was trimmed by 0 bases and J by 3 bases, leaving 20 bases between them. The CDR3 consists of 17 residues. DNA of the CDR3: TGCAGTGCTAGAGATTTGACGGGGGGGGACGGCGACTATGGCTACACCTTC. Its translation: CSARDLTGGDGDYGYTF.

This clonotype has only a few counts. The chain employs TRBV18 and TRBJ2-5; 9 bases are a match to TRBD1. The CDR3 loop spans 16 amino acids. Trimming cost V 4 bases and J 5 bases; bases outside gene matches: 11. Germline V gene data show CDR1 as KGHSH and CDR2 as LQKENI. CDR3 nucleotides: TGTGCCAGCTCACTACTCAGGGGACAGGGTTCGGAGACCCAGTACTTC. It encodes CASSLLRGQGSETQYF.

In this sample, this clonotype turned up many times. The rearrangement joins TRBV6-2 or TRBV6-3 to TRBJ1-1; 8 nucleotides agree with TRBD1. The CDR3 is 15 amino acids. CDR1 and CDR2 from the germline V gene are MNHEY and SVGEGT. The V gene end was trimmed by 5 bases and the J gene end by 4 bases; junction bases not matched to a gene: 9. The DNA of the CDR3 is TGTGCCAGCAGTAGTCGCGGGACAGGTATCACTGAAGCTTTCTTT. Protein: CASSSRGTGITEAFF.

This clonotype came up a few times. V gene TRBV7-3 combines with J gene TRBJ1-1; unclear D gene. V was clipped by 5 bases and J by 6 bases, with 13 bases between them. CDR3 length: 13 residues. The V gene's germline CDR1 is SGHTA and CDR2 FQGTGA. CDR3 coding DNA: TGTGCCAGCAGCCCCGGAAACGGGGCTGAAGCTTTCTTT. Amino acids: CASSPGNGAEAFF.

V is TRBV20-1 and J is TRBJ2-5, with TRBD1 as a possible D gene (5 bases). Between the trimmed V and J ends, which lost 0 bases and 7 bases, there was a span of 18 bases. CDR1 DFQATT and CDR2 SNEGSKA come from the germline V gene (reference sequence). The CDR3 is 15 amino acids. The CDR3: CSARDRVSPTGTQYF. In nucleotides, the CDR3 is TGCAGTGCTAGAGATCGTGTATCGCCCACAGGGACCCAGTACTTC.

The chain has TRBV12-3 or TRBV12-4 and TRBJ1-2; D call uncertain. The CDR3 loop spans 14 amino acids. The V and J ends lost 5 bases and 8 bases respectively, with 18 bases between them. CDR3 in amino acids: CASSPNPGVEGYTF. CDR3 nucleotides: TGTGCCAGCAGTCCAAATCCCGGGGTGGAAGGCTACACCTTC.

At least ten counts were recorded for this clonotype. The CDR3 loop is CSATGTGYEQYF. The CDR3 DNA reads TGCAGTGCTACCGGGACGGGCTACGAGCAGTACTTC. This chain connects TRBV20-1 to TRBJ2-7; possibly TRBD1 or TRBD2 for D (5 bases each). The germline V gene encodes CDR1 DFQATT and CDR2 SNEGSKA (reference sequence). Between the trimmed V and J ends, which lost 4 bases and 3 bases, there was a span of 10 bases. CDR3 length: 12 amino acids.

This clonotype was detected many times. The chain couples TRBV5-1 to TRBJ1-6, with D uncertain. The V end lost 2 bases, the J end lost 8 bases, and 14 bases lay between the germline ends. The CDR3 is 15 residues long. CDR1 SGHRS and CDR2 YFSETQ come from the germline V gene. CDR3 sequence (DNA): TGCGCCAGCAGCTTAGCCTCCACGCTCGATTCACCCCTCCACTTT. Residues: CASSLASTLDSPLHF.

This clonotype was seen just once. The chain joins TRBV6-4 to TRBJ1-1; 11 positions match TRBD1. Germline CDR1 is MRHNA and CDR2 is SNTAGT. The CDR3 is made up of 17 amino acids. After removal of 8 bases from V and 4 bases from J, the junction contained 15 bases not matched to a gene. CDR3 nucleotides: TGTGCCAGCCTTGACCGGGGACAGGGGGGATTGAGCACTGAAGCTTTCTTT. Translated, it gives CASLDRGQGGLSTEAFF.

This clonotype was seen ten or more times. J is TRBJ2-7 and V is TRBV28; 8 nucleotides align to TRBD1. The V and J ends lost 2 bases and 4 bases, in that order; junction bases with no gene match: 19. This CDR3 is built from 19 residues. Germline values: CDR1 MDHEN, CDR2 SYDVKM. CDR3 bases: TGTGCCAGCAGTTTACCTGGGTGGGACCGGACAGGGATCTATTACGAGCAGTACTTC. Translating it yields CASSLPGWDRTGIYYEQYF.

This clonotype was found many times. The rearrangement links TRBV7-2 to TRBJ2-4; either TRBD1 or TRBD2 may fit D (5 bases each). Trimming removed 5 bases at V and 2 bases at J, with 10 bases between. This CDR3 has 14 residues. In germline, CDR1 is SGHTA, CDR2 FQGNSA. The CDR3 region has the DNA TGTGCCAGCAGCCATGGGGGACCCAAAAACATTCAGTACTTC. This encodes CASSHGGPKNIQYF.